Described below is a single T cell receptor (beta chain) sequence and its context. Antigen: not known. Together with a sample-barcoded 5' primer, a J-beta primer mix was included in a second PCR lasting about 6 to 12 cycles. In TCRdb, the 5' RACE reads were re-called with MiXCR into one record per CDR3 protein. The sample contains hundreds of thousands of distinct CDR3 sequences, about 30% of which appear only once. This specimen belongs to a study of blood T cells in healthy people across ages. Study-level results: Researchers judged that diversity estimates from one million T cells fell short of true values.

Trimming pared 5 bases from V and 0 bases from J, leaving 17 bases between. The CDR3 is 16 residues long. Germline assignment: CDR1 KGHSH and CDR2 LQKENI. The sequence derives from a woman of 80 years or more in good health. Sequenced: blood. The chain carries TRBV18 and TRBJ2-7, with D possibly being TRBD2 (7 bases). CDR3: CASSSRGQSFSYEQYF. The CDR3 DNA is TGTGCCAGCTCATCGCGGGGGCAGAGCTTCTCCTACGAGCAGTACTTC. The variable domain in full, completed from reference TRBV18 and TRBJ2-7, reads NAGVMQNPRHLVRRRGQEARLRCSPMKGHSHVYWYRQLPEEGLKFMVYLQKENIIDESGMPKERFSAEFPKEGPSILRIQQVVRGDSAAYFCASSSRGQSFSYEQYFGPGTRLTVT.